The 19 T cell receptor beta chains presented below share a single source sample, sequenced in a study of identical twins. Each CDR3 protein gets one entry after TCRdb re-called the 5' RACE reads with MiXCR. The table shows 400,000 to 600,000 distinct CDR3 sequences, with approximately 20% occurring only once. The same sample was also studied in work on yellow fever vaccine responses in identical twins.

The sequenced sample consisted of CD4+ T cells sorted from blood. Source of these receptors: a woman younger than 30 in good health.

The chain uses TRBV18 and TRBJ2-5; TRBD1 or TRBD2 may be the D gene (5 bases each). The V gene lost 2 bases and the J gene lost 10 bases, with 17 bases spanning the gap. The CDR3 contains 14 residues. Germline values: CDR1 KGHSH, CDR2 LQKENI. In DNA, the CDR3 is TGTGCCAGCTCACCATTCGAGAACCGGGGCCGCCAGTACTTC. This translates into CASSPFENRGRQYF. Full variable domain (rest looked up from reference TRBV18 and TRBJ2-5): NAGVMQNPRHLVRRRGQEARLRCSPMKGHSHVYWYRQLPEEGLKFMVYLQKENIIDESGMPKERFSAEFPKEGPSILRIQQVVRGDSAAYFCASSPFENRGRQYFGPGTRLLVL.

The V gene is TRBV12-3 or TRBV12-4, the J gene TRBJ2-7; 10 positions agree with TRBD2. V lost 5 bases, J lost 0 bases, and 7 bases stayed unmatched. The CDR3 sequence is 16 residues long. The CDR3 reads CASSPWTSGISYEQYF. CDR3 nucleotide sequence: TGTGCCAGCAGTCCTTGGACTAGCGGAATCTCCTACGAGCAGTACTTC.

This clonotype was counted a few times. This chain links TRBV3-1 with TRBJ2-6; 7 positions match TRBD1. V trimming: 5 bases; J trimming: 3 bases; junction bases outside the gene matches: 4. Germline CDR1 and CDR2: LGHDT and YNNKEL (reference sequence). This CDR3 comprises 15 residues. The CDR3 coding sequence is TGTGCCAGCAGCACACAGGGGTTTGGGGCCAACGTCCTGACTTTC. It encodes CASSTQGFGANVLTF. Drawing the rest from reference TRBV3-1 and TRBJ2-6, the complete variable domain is DTAVSQTPKYLVTQMGNDKSIKCEQNLGHDTMYWYKQDSKKFLKIMFSYNNKELIINETVPNRFSPKSPDKAHLNLHINSLELGDSAVYFCASSTQGFGANVLTFGAGSRLTVL.

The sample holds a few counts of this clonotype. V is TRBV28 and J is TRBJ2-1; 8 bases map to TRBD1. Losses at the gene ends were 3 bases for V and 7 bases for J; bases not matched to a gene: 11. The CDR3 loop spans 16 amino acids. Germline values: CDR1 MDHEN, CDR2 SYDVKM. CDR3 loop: CASSLRAGGAGNEQFF. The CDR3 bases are TGTGCCAGCAGTTTGCGGGCAGGGGGCGCGGGAAATGAGCAGTTCTTC.

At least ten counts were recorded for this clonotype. CDR3 bases: TGTGCCAGCAGTTTGAGGGGCTATGGCTACACCTTC. Translated, it gives CASSLRGYGYTF. The rearrangement joins TRBV12-3 or TRBV12-4 to TRBJ1-2, with D tentatively TRBD1 (5 bases). The CDR3 totals 12 residues. V lost 3 bases and J lost 4, with 6 bases in between.

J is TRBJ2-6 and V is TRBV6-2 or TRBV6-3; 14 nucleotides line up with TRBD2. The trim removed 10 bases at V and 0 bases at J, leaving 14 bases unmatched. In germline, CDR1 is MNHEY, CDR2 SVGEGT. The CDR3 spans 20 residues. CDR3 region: CATTHTGGTSGSSGANVLTF. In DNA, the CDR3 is TGTGCCACCACCCACACAGGAGGGACTAGCGGGAGCTCTGGGGCCAACGTCCTGACTTTC.

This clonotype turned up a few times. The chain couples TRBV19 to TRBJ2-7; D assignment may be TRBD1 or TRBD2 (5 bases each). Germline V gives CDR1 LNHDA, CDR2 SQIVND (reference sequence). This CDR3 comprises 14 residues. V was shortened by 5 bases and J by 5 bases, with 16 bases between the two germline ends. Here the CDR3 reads CASSRFAGTNEQYF. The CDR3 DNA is TGTGCCAGTAGTCGATTCGCTGGGACCAACGAGCAGTACTTC.

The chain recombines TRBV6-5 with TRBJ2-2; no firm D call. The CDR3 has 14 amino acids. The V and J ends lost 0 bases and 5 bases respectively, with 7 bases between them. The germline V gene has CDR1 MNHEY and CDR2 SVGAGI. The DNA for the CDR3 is TGTGCCAGCAGTTACTCCCCCGGGACCGGGGAGCTGTTTTTT. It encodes CASSYSPGTGELFF.

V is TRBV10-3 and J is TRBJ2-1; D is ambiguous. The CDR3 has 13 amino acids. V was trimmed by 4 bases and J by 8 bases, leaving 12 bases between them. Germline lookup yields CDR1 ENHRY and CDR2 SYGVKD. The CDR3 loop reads CAISGASPDEQFF. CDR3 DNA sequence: TGTGCCATCAGTGGGGCTAGTCCTGATGAGCAGTTCTTC.

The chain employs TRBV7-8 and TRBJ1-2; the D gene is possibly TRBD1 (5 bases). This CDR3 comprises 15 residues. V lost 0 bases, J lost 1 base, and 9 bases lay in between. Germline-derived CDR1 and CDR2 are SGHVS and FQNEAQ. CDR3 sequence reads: CASSLAAGVNYGYTF. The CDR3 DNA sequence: TGTGCCAGCAGCTTAGCGGCGGGGGTTAACTATGGCTACACCTTC.

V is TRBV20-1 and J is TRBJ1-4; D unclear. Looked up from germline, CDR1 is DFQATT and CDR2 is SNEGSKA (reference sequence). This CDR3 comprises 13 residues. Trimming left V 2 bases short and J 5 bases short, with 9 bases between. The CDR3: CSARQTGNEKLFF. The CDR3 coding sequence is TGCAGTGCTAGACAGACCGGGAATGAAAAACTGTTTTTT.

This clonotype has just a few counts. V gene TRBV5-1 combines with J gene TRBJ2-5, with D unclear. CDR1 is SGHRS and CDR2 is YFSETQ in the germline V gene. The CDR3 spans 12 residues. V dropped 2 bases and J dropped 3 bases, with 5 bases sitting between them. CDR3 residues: CASSLHEETQYF. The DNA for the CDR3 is TGCGCCAGCAGCTTACACGAAGAGACCCAGTACTTC.

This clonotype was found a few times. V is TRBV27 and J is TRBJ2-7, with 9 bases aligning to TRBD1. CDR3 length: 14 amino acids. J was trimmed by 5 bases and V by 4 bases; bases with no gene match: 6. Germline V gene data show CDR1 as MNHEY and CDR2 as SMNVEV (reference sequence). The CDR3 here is CASSSLQGANEQYF. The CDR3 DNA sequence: TGTGCCAGCAGTTCCCTACAGGGGGCCAACGAGCAGTACTTC.

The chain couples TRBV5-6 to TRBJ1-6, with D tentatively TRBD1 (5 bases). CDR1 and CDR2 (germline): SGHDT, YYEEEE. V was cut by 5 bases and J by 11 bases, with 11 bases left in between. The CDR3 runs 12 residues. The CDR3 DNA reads TGTGCCAGCAGTTCGGGGGTTCCACCCCTCCACTTT. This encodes CASSSGVPPLHF.

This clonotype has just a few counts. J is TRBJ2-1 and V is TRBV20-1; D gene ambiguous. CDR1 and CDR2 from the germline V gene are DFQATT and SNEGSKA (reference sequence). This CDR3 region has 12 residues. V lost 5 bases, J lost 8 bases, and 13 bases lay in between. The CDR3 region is CSAQLYWDEQFF. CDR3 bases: TGCAGTGCTCAGTTATACTGGGATGAGCAGTTCTTC.

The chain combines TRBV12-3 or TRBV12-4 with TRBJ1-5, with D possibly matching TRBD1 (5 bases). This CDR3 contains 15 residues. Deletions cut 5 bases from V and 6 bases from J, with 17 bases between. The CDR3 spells CASSDGQGFGQPQHF. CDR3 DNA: TGTGCCAGCAGTGATGGCCAGGGTTTCGGTCAGCCCCAGCATTTT.

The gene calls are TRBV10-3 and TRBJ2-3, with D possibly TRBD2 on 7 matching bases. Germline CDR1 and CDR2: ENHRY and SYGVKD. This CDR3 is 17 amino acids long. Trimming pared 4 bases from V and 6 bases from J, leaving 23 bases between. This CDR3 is CAISVTAGAGESDTQYF. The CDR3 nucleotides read TGTGCCATCAGTGTCACCGCGGGGGCGGGGGAGTCGGATACGCAGTATTTT.

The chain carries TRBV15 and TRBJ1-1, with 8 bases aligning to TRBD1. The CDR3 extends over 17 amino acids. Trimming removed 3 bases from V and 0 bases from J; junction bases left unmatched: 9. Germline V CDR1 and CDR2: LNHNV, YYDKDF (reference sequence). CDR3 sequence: CATSRDGGQGVNTEAFF. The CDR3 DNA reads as TGTGCCACCAGCAGGGATGGCGGACAGGGCGTGAACACTGAAGCTTTCTTT. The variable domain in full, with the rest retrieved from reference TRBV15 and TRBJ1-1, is DAMVIQNPRYQVTQFGKPVTLSCSQTLNHNVMYWYQQKSSQAPKLLFHYYDKDFNNEADTPDNFQSRRPNTSFCFLDIRSPGLGDTAMYLCATSRDGGQGVNTEAFFGQGTRLTVV.

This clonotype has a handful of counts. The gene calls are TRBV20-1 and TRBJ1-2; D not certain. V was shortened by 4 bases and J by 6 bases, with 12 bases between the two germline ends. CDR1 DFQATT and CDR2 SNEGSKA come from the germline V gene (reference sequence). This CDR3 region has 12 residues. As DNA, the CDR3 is TGCAGTGCTATGATCCGCCTGCATGGCTACACCTTC. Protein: CSAMIRLHGYTF.